This T cell receptor (beta chain) was obtained from a study of shared clonotypes between healthy human individuals. Regarding the study as a whole: What naive subsets generally showed was a larger estimated richness than memory subsets showed. Roughly 5% was the fraction of naive CD4 clonotypes found shared across a handful of donors.

Terminally differentiated effector memory CD45RA+ cells were excluded by CCR7 positive selection of CD45RO-negative cells. For this clone: The antigen remains undetermined.

This CDR3 has 17 residues. In germline, CDR1 is SEHNR, CDR2 FQNEAQ (reference sequence). With V trimmed by 5 bases and J by 3 bases, 13 bases remained unmatched. The table came from immunoSEQ multiplex PCR; TCRdb's copy has only in-frame clones and leaves some out. The data contain hundreds of thousands of clones, roughly 96% of them singletons. This TCR came from a young woman in good health. The sequencing input was naive CD8+ T cells sorted from blood. This chain joins TRBV7-9 and TRBJ2-1; 7 bases are shared with TRBD1. The CDR3, as DNA: TGTGCCAGCAGCCCTACCACAGGGGCCGGGAACTACAATGAGCAGTTCTTC. Translation gives CASSPTTGAGNYNEQFF.